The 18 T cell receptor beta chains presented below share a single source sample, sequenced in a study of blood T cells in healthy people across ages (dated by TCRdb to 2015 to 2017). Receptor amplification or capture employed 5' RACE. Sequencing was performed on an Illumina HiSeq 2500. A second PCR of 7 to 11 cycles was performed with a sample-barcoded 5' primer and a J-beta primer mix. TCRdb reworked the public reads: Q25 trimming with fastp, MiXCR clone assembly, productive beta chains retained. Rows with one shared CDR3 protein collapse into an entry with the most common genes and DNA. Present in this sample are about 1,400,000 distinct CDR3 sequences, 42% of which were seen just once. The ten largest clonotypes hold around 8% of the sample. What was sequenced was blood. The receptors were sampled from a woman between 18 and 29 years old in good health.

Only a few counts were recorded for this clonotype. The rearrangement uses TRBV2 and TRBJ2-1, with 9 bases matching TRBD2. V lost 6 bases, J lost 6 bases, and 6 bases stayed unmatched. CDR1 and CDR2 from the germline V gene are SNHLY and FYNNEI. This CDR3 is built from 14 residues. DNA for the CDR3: TGTGCCAGCAGGCGGCTAGCGGGGCCCAATGAGCAGTTCTTC. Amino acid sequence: CASRRLAGPNEQFF.

Here the CDR3 reads CASSQEIAGVDTQYF. CDR3 DNA: TGCGCCAGCAGCCAAGAGATAGCGGGAGTAGATACGCAGTATTTT. This sequence joins TRBV4-1 and TRBJ2-3; 9 positions match TRBD2. Losses at the gene ends were 0 bases for V and 5 bases for J; bases not matched to a gene: 3. This CDR3 contains 15 residues. The germline V gene encodes CDR1 MGHRA and CDR2 YSYEKL.

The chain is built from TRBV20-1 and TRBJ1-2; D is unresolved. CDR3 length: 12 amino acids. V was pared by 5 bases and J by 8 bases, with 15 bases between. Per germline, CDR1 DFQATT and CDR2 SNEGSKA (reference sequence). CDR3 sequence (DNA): TGCAGTGCTTCACCAAAGTTCGGCGGCTACACCTTC. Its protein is CSASPKFGGYTF.

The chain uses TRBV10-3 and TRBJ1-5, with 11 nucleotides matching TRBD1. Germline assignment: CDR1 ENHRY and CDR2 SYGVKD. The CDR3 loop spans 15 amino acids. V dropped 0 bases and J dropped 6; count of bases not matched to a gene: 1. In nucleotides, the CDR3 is TGTGCCATCAGTGAGTCGGGGACAGGGGGTCAGCCCCAGCATTTT. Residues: CAISESGTGGQPQHF.

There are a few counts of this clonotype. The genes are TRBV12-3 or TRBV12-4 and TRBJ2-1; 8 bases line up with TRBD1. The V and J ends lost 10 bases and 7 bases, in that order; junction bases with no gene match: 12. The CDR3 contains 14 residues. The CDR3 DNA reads TGTGCCATATCCACCGCAGGGGGCGAAAATGAGCAGTTCTTC. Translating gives CAISTAGGENEQFF.

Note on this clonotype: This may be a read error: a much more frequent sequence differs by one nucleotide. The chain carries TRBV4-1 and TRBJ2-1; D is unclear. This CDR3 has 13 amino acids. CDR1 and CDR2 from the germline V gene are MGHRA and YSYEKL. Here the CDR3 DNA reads TGCGCCTGCAGCCAAGATATAGGGCAAAGGCAGTTCTTC. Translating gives CACSQDIGQRQFF.

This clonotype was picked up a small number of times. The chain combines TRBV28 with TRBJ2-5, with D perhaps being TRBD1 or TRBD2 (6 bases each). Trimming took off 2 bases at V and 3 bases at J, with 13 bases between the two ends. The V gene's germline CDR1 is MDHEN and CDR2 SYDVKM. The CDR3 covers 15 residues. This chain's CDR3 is CASSLEGGPEETQYF. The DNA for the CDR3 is TGTGCCAGCAGTTTAGAGGGGGGACCCGAAGAGACCCAGTACTTC.

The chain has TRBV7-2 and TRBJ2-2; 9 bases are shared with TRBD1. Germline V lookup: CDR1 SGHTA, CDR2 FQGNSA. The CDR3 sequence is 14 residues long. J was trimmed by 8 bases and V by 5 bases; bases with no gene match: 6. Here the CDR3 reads CASSLGTGLGELFF. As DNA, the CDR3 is TGTGCCAGCAGCCTCGGGACAGGGTTAGGGGAGCTGTTTTTT.

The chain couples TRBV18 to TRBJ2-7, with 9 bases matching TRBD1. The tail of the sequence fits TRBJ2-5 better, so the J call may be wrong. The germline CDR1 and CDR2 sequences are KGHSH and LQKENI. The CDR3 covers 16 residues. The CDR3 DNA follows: TGTGCCAGCTCACCGAAACGGGACAGGGTAGGGGAGACCCAGTACTTC. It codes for CASSPKRDRVGETQYF.

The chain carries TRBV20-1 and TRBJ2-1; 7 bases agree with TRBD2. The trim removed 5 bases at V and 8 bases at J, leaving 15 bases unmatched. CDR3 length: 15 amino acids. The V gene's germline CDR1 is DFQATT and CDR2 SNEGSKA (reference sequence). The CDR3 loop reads CSAARAGSALDEQFF. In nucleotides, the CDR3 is TGCAGTGCTGCAAGAGCGGGATCCGCGTTGGATGAGCAGTTCTTC.

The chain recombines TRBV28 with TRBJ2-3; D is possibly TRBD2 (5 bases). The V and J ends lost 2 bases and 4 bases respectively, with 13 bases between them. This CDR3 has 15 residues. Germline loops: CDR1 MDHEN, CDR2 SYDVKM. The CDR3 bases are TGTGCCAGCAGTTTACCGATACCCGGGGCAGATACGCAGTATTTT. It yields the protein CASSLPIPGADTQYF. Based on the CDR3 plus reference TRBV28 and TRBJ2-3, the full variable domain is DVKVTQSSRYLVKRTGEKVFLECVQDMDHENMFWYRQDPGLGLRLIYFSYDVKMKEKGDIPEGYSVSREKKERFSLILESASTNQTSMYLCASSLPIPGADTQYFGPGTRLTVL.

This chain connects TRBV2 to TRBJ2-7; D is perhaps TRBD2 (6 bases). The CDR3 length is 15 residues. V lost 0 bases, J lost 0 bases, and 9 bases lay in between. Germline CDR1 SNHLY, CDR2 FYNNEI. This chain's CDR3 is CASSEALASSYEQYF. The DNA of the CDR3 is TGTGCCAGCAGTGAAGCACTAGCCAGCTCCTACGAGCAGTACTTC.

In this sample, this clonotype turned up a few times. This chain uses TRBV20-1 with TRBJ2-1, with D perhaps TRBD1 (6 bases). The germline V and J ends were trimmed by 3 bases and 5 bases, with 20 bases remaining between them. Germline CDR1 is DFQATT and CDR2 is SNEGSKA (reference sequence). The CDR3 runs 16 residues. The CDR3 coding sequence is TGCAGTGCTAGTGGCCCCCCATGGGACATGGACAATGAGCAGTTCTTC. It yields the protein CSASGPPWDMDNEQFF.

CDR3 DNA sequence: TGTGCCAGCAGTCTCCCCGGAACCGGGGCCAACGTCCTGACTTTC. Its protein is CASSLPGTGANVLTF. This sequence joins TRBV6-5 and TRBJ2-6; D call uncertain. V lost 5 bases to trimming and J lost 4 bases, with 12 bases between them. Germline loops: CDR1 MNHEY, CDR2 SVGAGI. The CDR3 contains 15 residues.

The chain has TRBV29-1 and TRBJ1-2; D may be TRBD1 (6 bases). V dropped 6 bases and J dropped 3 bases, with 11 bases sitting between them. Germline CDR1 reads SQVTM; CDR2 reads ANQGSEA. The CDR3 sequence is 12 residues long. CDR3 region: CSVKEGDYGYTF. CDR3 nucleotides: TGCAGCGTAAAGGAGGGGGACTATGGCTACACCTTC.

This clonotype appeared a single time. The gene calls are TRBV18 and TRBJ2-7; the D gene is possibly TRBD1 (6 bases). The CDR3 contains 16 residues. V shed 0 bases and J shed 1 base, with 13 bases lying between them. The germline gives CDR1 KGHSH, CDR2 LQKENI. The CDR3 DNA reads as TGTGCCAGCTCACCACCGGGTAGGCAGGGGTCCTACGAGCAGTACTTC. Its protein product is CASSPPGRQGSYEQYF. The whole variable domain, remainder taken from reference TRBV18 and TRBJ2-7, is NAGVMQNPRHLVRRRGQEARLRCSPMKGHSHVYWYRQLPEEGLKFMVYLQKENIIDESGMPKERFSAEFPKEGPSILRIQQVVRGDSAAYFCASSPPGRQGSYEQYFGPGTRLTVT.

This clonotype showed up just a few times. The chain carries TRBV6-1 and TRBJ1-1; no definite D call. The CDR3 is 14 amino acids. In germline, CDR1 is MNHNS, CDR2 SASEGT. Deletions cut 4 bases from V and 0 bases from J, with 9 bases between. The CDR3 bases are TGTGCCAGCAGTGGAGGAGGGCTGAACACTGAAGCTTTCTTT. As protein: CASSGGGLNTEAFF.

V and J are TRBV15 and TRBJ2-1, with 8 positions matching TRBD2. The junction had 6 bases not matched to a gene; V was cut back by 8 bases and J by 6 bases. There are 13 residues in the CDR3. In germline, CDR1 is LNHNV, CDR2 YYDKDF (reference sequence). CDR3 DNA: TGTGCCACCCGGCCCAGCGGGAGCAATGAGCAGTTCTTC. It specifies CATRPSGSNEQFF.